This T cell receptor beta chain emerged from a study of human T cells and chemical hapten exposure. TCRdb independently ran MiXCR on the RACE reads; one entry per CDR3 protein. The data show 350,000 or so distinct CDR3 sequences, under 9% seen once. The sample holds a few counts of this clonotype. Germline values: CDR1 LNHNV, CDR2 YYDKDF (reference sequence). The CDR3 contains 17 residues. V was clipped by 3 bases and J by 3 bases, with 17 bases between them. Time point noted: patch test 1, 2 weeks after DPC sensitization. Treatment described: therapeutic diphenylcyclopropenone sensitization with weekly scalp DPC.

This sample comprised whole blood, obtained in connection with sensitization to the hapten diphenylcyclopropenone (DPC). V and J are TRBV15 and TRBJ1-4; D gene unclear. The receptor's source is a woman between 18 and 30 years old with alopecia areata. Some clones in this sample may be carry-over from other donors' samples. The CDR3 region has the DNA TGTGCCACCAGCAGGGGTAACTTAGGAGGAGCTAATGAAAAACTGTTTTTT. Translating it yields CATSRGNLGGANEKLFF.